This is a list of T cell receptor beta chains from one sample in a study of long-term antiretroviral therapy in people with HIV. Assay used: immunoSEQ multiplex PCR; TCRdb lists only in-frame clones, some missing. The repertoire has approximately 33,000 clones, approximately 85% of them found once; the top ten carry approximately 3.8%. The sequencing used unsorted PBMCs, collected 0.8 years before starting antiretroviral therapy. Receptors originate from a young man with HIV. CDR3s include the opening cysteine and the closing phenylalanine or tryptophan. Each record gives: CDR3 length, J gene, V gene, CDR3 protein.

len: 12
j_gene: TRBJ1-3
v_gene: TRBV9
CDR3aa: CASSPRGNTIYF

len: 11
j_gene: TRBJ2-1
v_gene: TRBV6-9
CDR3aa: CASDPGCEQFF

len: 13
j_gene: TRBJ2-5
v_gene: TRBV4-1
CDR3aa: CASSQGTLETQYF

len: 15
j_gene: TRBJ2-1
v_gene: TRBV7-7
CDR3aa: CASSPTAWRRNEQFF

len: 16
j_gene: TRBJ2-2
v_gene: TRBV10-3
CDR3aa: CAITSGDRLDTGELFF

len: 14
j_gene: TRBJ2-1
v_gene: TRBV15
CDR3aa: CATSRVRASNEQFF

len: 16
j_gene: TRBJ2-7
v_gene: TRBV4-1
CDR3aa: CASSQDAPPRDYEQYF

len: 11
j_gene: TRBJ2-7
v_gene: TRBV19
CDR3aa: CASSIGGEQYF

len: 14
j_gene: TRBJ2-3
v_gene: TRBV6-1
CDR3aa: CATKRTSGTDTQYF

len: 15
j_gene: TRBJ2-3
v_gene: TRBV5-4
CDR3aa: CASSPGGGMLLTQYF

len: 14
j_gene: TRBJ2-5
v_gene: TRBV11-1
CDR3aa: CASSLVRDPETQYF

len: 15
j_gene: TRBJ2-5
v_gene: TRBV7-9
CDR3aa: CASSLSGGAKETQYF

len: 17
j_gene: TRBJ1-2
v_gene: TRBV23-1
CDR3aa: CASSPRPPPDRAYGYTF

len: 13
j_gene: TRBJ1-5
v_gene: TRBV9
CDR3aa: CASSSRQNQPQHF

len: 17
j_gene: TRBJ2-6
v_gene: TRBV2
CDR3aa: CASRPGPFPPGANVLTF

len: 14
j_gene: TRBJ2-5
v_gene: TRBV7-9
CDR3aa: CASSLLTGEETQYF

len: 14
j_gene: TRBJ1-2
v_gene: TRBV4-2
CDR3aa: CASSQALANYGYTF

len: 16
j_gene: TRBJ2-2
v_gene: TRBV13
CDR3aa: CASSLELLANTGELFF

len: 13
j_gene: TRBJ2-3
v_gene: TRBV11-3
CDR3aa: CASSFRGTDTQYF

len: 16
j_gene: TRBJ1-5
v_gene: TRBV19
CDR3aa: CASRPRQGREFQPQHF

len: 20
j_gene: TRBJ2-2
v_gene: TRBV4-2
CDR3aa: CASSLTGRLAGGGGTGELFF

len: 12
j_gene: TRBJ2-1
v_gene: TRBV19
CDR3aa: CASSSMANEQFF

len: 15
j_gene: TRBJ2-5
v_gene: TRBV7-3
CDR3aa: CASSDPGAAQETQYF

len: 17
j_gene: TRBJ2-6
v_gene: TRBV12-5
CDR3aa: CASGHSQQVPGANVLTF

len: 13
j_gene: TRBJ1-1
v_gene: TRBV7-9
CDR3aa: CASSFAGNTEAFF

len: 15
j_gene: TRBJ2-7
v_gene: TRBV14
CDR3aa: CASSQDGAGGGEQYF

len: 12
j_gene: TRBJ1-1
v_gene: TRBV10-3
CDR3aa: CAISDRFGRAFF

len: 14
j_gene: TRBJ1-5
v_gene: TRBV6-1
CDR3aa: CASSTDRSNQPQHF

len: 13
j_gene: TRBJ2-5
v_gene: TRBV7-2
CDR3aa: CASSLVGRGTQYF

len: 12
j_gene: TRBJ2-7
v_gene: TRBV7-2
CDR3aa: CASSPPSYEQYF

len: 15
j_gene: TRBJ2-2
v_gene: TRBV7-2
CDR3aa: CASSLGQGITGELFF

len: 11
j_gene: TRBJ1-3
v_gene: TRBV2
CDR3aa: CASRYENTIYF

len: 13
j_gene: TRBJ2-7
v_gene: TRBV9
CDR3aa: CASSVGLSYEQYF

len: 18
j_gene: TRBJ2-6
v_gene: TRBV18
CDR3aa: CASSPTFRGSAGANVLTF

len: 12
j_gene: TRBJ2-1
v_gene: TRBV5-1
CDR3aa: CASSQSVDEQFF

len: 13
j_gene: TRBJ2-2
v_gene: TRBV7-2
CDR3aa: CASSPGAGGELFF

len: 16
j_gene: TRBJ2-5
v_gene: TRBV10-3
CDR3aa: CAISASGTLYQETQYF

len: 15
j_gene: TRBJ1-5
v_gene: TRBV7-8
CDR3aa: CASSLGGGRNQPQHF

len: 16
j_gene: TRBJ2-3
v_gene: TRBV18
CDR3aa: CASSPDTGLNTDTQYF

len: 13
j_gene: TRBJ2-2
v_gene: TRBV10-3
CDR3aa: CAIKEGNTGELFF

len: 14
j_gene: TRBJ2-5
v_gene: TRBV28
CDR3aa: CASSLFLDRETQYF

len: 17
j_gene: TRBJ2-7
v_gene: TRBV4-1
CDR3aa: CASSRDRDSIDPYEQYF

len: 13
j_gene: TRBJ1-1
v_gene: TRBV6-1
CDR3aa: CASSRDRAVEAFF

len: 14
j_gene: TRBJ2-1
v_gene: TRBV11-3
CDR3aa: CASSLAGQEFEQFF

len: 14
j_gene: TRBJ2-2
v_gene: TRBV2
CDR3aa: CASSPRRNTGELFF

len: 16
j_gene: TRBJ2-7
v_gene: TRBV9
CDR3aa: CASSVAGTSTVYEQYF

len: 17
j_gene: TRBJ2-2
v_gene: TRBV5-1
CDR3aa: CASSPPNSGINTGELFF

len: 14
j_gene: TRBJ2-7
v_gene: TRBV7-8
CDR3aa: CASSLGTGRAEQYF

len: 15
j_gene: TRBJ1-1
v_gene: TRBV6-5
CDR3aa: CASSRQGNMNTEAFF

len: 18
j_gene: TRBJ2-3
v_gene: TRBV11-3
CDR3aa: CASSTRTSGRGDVDTQYF

len: 14
j_gene: TRBJ1-1
v_gene: TRBV11-2
CDR3aa: CASSLGTGDTEAFF

len: 11
j_gene: TRBJ1-4
v_gene: TRBV6-6
CDR3aa: CASKFREKLFF

len: 18
j_gene: TRBJ2-7
v_gene: TRBV4-2
CDR3aa: CASSQYLVASGATYEQYF

len: 16
j_gene: TRBJ2-5
v_gene: TRBV7-9
CDR3aa: CASSPRLAGVGETQYF

len: 14
j_gene: TRBJ2-1
v_gene: TRBV7-2
CDR3aa: CASSSGTSRNEQFF

len: 16
j_gene: TRBJ2-7
v_gene: TRBV4-3
CDR3aa: CASSQENGRALYEQYF

len: 13
j_gene: TRBJ2-5
v_gene: TRBV7-9
CDR3aa: CASSLLGLGTQYF